This TCR beta chain was profiled in a study of tumor and adjacent non-tumor tissue in lung cancer. As for the study in general: Some 3.9 million productive TCRbeta reads were obtained per sample on average. Study-wide results and limits: Tumor tissue had significantly higher TCR diversity than normal lung.

For this clonotype: The antigen is unknown. The conserved final phenylalanine or tryptophan is absent from the CDR3, which likely points to a read error.

No cell sorting was done before RNA was extracted from the tissue. TCRbeta libraries were built with three rounds of nested PCR, modified from ARM-PCR. A single record per CDR3 protein comes from TCRdb applying MiXCR to the multiplex PCR reads. Seen here are 70,000 to 90,000 distinct CDR3 sequences, roughly 80% observed once, and the top ten hold about an eighth. The CDR3 has 12 residues. The germline V and J ends were trimmed by 2 bases and 8 bases, with 10 bases remaining between them. Germline CDR1 is MNHNY and CDR2 is SVGAGI (reference sequence). The chain uses TRBV6-6 and TRBJ2-7, with no clear D. Sequenced material: lung tumor tissue. The TCR sequence derives from a woman aged 50 to 65 with non-small cell lung cancer. In DNA form, the CDR3 reads TGTGCCAGCAGTTACCGACTTTACAAGCAGTACTGC. Its protein product is CASSYRLYKQYC.